This TCR beta chain was identified during a study of resident and recirculating memory T cells in vitiligo. At the level of the study: Shave-biopsy epidermis from lesional and nonlesional skin was sequenced alongside PBMCs.

In regard to this clone: Its antigen is not identified.

TCRdb's copy holds only in-frame clones and misses some; the assay was immunoSEQ multiplex PCR. This repertoire shows 40,000 to 50,000 clones, approximately 91% found once; its top ten account for 4.5% to 5%. Patients had to be free of confetti depigmentation, indicating active vitiligo. CDR1 GTSNPN and CDR2 SVGIG come from the germline V gene (reference sequence). The CDR3 has 15 amino acids. After removal of 2 bases from V and 11 bases from J, the junction contained 13 bases not matched to a gene. Findings and caveats of the study: No unique dominant TCR clone was found in vitiligo lesions. TCR sequences were not conserved across biopsy sites or patients.

The specimen was blood. The J gene is TRBJ2-7, the V gene TRBV30; 12 positions agree with TRBD2. The sequence was collected from a male donor with vitiligo. The CDR3 region is CAWSYSTSGGKGKYF. DNA for the CDR3: TGTGCCTGGAGTTACTCGACTAGCGGGGGCAAAGGAAAGTACTTC.